This T cell receptor beta chain was recovered during a study of T-cell reconstitution after alpha-beta-depleted transplantation in children (dated by TCRdb to the mid-2010s). About the full investigation: Using TCR repertoire profiling, the study followed T-cell immune reconstitution in a quantitative way in children after TCRalphabeta/CD19-depleted allogeneic hematopoietic cell transplantation. Overall results and qualifications from the work: The high TCRbeta diversity at day 60 in some patients was ascribed to recipient T cells and intrathymic progenitors that had survived conditioning. Apparently early alphabetaT-cell count recovery about two months after transplant reportedly relied on only several hundred rapidly expanded clones derived from non-depleted graft cells. Over subsequent months, a decline in hyperexpanded clone frequencies was noted, and after one year, T-cell counts and TCRbeta diversity were mostly ascribed to newly produced T cells.

The library was generated by PCR. Sequencing was performed on an Illumina HiSeq 2500. To normalize quantification of the TCRbeta repertoire, the TCR libraries were built with molecular barcoding that relied on unique molecular identifiers. The public reads were reanalyzed by TCRdb: fastp trimming at Q25, MiXCR alignment, in-frame beta chains only. For every CDR3 protein sequence, its rows merge into one entry that carries the most common genes and DNA. The sample table holds about 210,000 distinct CDR3 sequences, of which approximately 19% were seen once. The ten most abundant clones make up around two fifths of the sample. This clonotype showed up just a few times. No cognate antigen has been identified for it. No base quality values were provided; no much bigger clone lies one nucleotide off. The treatment or condition tag for this specimen amounts to: allogeneic hematopoietic cell transplantation with graft depleted of TCRalphabeta T cells and CD19 B cells. The children who served as transplant recipients had been given grafts of TCRalphabeta/CD19-depleted allogeneic hematopoietic cells.

The cysteine opens and the phenylalanine closes a CDR3 of 15 amino acids. The read is trimmed to its CDR3 DNA, 45 bases read in frame from base 1. V is shortened by 8 bases, J by 0 bases, and the region joining them spans 15 bases. CDR1 is given as SEHNR and CDR2 as FQNEAQ, both from the germline V gene (reference sequence). This sequence uses TRBV7-9 and TRBJ2-3; the D gene cannot be named for sure. This specimen was PBMCs, mostly from graft donor cells, taken 360 days after TCRalphabeta/CD19-depleted stem cell transplant. This receptor was identified in a male patient aged 2 to 9 who had a stem cell transplant for acute lymphoblastic leukemia, so the T cells may come from the graft donor. The CDR3 protein sequence reads: CASEVDGTSTDTQYF. The sequence in DNA is TGTGCCAGCGAGGTGGACGGAACTAGCACAGATACGCAGTATTTT.